These T cell receptor beta chains were read from a single sample in a study of blood T cells in healthy people across ages. TCRdb used MiXCR to reprocess the 5' RACE reads, holding one entry per CDR3 protein. The repertoire holds about 1,400,000 distinct CDR3 sequences, 55% to 75% seen once, with roughly 7% in the top ten. Sample: blood. These TCRs come from a young man in good health. CDR3s include the opening cysteine and the closing phenylalanine or tryptophan. The order of the fields is J gene, V gene, CDR3 protein.

J: TRBJ2-3
V: TRBV28
CDR3: CASTPGRLWDTQYF

J: .
V: TRBV7-6
CDR3: CASGLGGGHDEQYF

J: TRBJ2-7
V: TRBV28
CDR3: CASRPPTVYEQYF

J: TRBJ1-2
V: TRBV27
CDR3: CASSLWAGAGYTF

J: TRBJ1-1
V: TRBV15
CDR3: CATSSRTGIGNTEAFF

J: TRBJ2-3
V: TRBV7-9
CDR3: CASSQWTGAGDTQYF

J: TRBJ2-2
V: TRBV9
CDR3: CASSVGTNTGELFF

J: TRBJ2-1
V: TRBV20-1
CDR3: CSGWLATYNEQFF

J: TRBJ2-5
V: TRBV4-2
CDR3: CASSQDPGGTETQYF

J: TRBJ2-2
V: TRBV27
CDR3: CASSLGWNTGELFF

J: .
V: TRBV29-1
CDR3: CSGRVSSYNEQYF